This TCR beta chain was identified during a study of monozygotic twins with inflammatory bowel disease. CDR3 length equals 16 residues. CDR1 and CDR2 (germline): MDHEN, SYDVKM. TCRdb processed the 5' RACE reads again and assigns one entry to each CDR3 protein, with no DNA. The sample's table shows some 300,000 distinct CDR3 sequences. This clonotype was sampled from a human donor with ulcerative colitis or Crohn's disease, or a healthy co-twin of an affected twin (not recorded which). The V and J genes are TRBV28 and TRBJ1-1; TCRdb's D call of TRBD1 is untestable without DNA. Material: blood. This CDR3 is CASSFLPAGGQGGAFF.